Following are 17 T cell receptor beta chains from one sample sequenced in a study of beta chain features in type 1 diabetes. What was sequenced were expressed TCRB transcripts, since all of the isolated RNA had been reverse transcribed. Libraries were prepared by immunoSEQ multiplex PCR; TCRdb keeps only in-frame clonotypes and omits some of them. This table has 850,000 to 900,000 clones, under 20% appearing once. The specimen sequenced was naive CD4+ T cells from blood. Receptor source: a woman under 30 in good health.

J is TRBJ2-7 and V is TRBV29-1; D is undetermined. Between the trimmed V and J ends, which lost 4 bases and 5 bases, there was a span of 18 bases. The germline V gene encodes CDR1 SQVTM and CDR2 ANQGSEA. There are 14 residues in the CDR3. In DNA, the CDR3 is TGCAGCGTTGTTATCAGGTTACCGCCCAACGAGCAGTACTTC. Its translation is CSVVIRLPPNEQYF.

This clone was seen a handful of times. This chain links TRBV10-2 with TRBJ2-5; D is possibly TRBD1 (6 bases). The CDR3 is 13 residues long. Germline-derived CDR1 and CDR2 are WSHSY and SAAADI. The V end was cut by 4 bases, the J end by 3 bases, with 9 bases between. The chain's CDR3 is CASSVPGEETQYF. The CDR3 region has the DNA TGCGCCAGCAGTGTTCCAGGGGAAGAGACCCAGTACTTC.

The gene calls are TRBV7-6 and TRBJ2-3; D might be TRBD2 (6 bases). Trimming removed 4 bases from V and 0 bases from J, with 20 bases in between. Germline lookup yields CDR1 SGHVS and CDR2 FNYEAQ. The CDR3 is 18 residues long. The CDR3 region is CASSSGVAPVLSTDTQYF. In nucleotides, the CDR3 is TGTGCCAGCAGCTCGGGGGTAGCCCCCGTACTAAGCACAGATACGCAGTATTTT.

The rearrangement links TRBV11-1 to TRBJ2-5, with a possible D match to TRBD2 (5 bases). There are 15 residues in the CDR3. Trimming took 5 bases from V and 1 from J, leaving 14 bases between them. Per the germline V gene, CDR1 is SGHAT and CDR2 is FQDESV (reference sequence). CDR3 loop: CASSKHGKTQETQYF. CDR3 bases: TGTGCCAGCAGCAAACACGGGAAGACCCAAGAGACCCAGTACTTC.

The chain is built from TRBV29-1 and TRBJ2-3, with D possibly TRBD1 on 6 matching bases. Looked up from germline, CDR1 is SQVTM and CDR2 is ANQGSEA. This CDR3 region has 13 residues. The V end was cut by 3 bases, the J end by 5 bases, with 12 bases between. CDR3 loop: CSVDRQARDTQYF. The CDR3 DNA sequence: TGCAGCGTTGACCGACAGGCCAGAGATACGCAGTATTTT.

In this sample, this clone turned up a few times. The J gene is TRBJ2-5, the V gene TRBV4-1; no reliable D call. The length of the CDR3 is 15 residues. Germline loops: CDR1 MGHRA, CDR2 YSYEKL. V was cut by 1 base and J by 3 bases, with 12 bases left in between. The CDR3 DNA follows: TGCGCCAGCAGCCAAGCGGATAGGCCGGAAGAGACCCAGTACTTC. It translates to CASSQADRPEETQYF.

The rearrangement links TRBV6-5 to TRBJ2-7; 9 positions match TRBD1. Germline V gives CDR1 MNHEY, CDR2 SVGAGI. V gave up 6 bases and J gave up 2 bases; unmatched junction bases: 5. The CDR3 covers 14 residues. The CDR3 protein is CASSRTGDTYEQYF. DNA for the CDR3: TGTGCCAGCAGCAGGACAGGGGATACCTACGAGCAGTACTTC.

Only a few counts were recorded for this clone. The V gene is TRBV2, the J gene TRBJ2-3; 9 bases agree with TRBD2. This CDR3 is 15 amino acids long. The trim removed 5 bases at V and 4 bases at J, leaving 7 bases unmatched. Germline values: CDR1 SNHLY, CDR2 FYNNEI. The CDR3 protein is CASSQTAGGADTQYF. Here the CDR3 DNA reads TGTGCCAGCAGTCAAACAGCGGGAGGAGCAGATACGCAGTATTTT.

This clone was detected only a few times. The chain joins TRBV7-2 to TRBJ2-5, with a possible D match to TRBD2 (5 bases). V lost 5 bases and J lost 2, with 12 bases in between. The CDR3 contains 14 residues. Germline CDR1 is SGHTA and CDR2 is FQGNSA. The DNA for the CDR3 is TGTGCCAGCAGCACTGGACTTTGGCAAGAGACCCAGTACTTC. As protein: CASSTGLWQETQYF.

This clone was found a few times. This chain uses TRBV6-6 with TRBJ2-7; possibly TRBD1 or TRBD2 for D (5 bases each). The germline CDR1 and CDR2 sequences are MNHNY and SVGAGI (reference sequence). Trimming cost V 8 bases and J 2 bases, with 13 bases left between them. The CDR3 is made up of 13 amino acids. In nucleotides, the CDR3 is TGTGCCAGCCGGCCGGGGCCGACCTACGAGCAGTACTTC. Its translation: CASRPGPTYEQYF.

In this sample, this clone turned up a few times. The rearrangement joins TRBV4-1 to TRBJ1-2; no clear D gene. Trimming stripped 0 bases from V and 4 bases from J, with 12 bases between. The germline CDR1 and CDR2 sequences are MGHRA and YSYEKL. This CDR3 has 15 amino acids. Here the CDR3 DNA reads TGCGCCAGCAGCCAAGACCGCGCTTCGTTCTATGGCTACACCTTC. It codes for CASSQDRASFYGYTF.

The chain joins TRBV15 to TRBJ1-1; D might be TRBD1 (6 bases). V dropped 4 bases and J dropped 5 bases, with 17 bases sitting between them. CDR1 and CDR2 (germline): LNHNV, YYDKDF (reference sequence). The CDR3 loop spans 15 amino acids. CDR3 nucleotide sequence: TGTGCCACCAGCACCAGAACAGGGATTGGTACTGAAGCTTTCTTT. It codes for CATSTRTGIGTEAFF. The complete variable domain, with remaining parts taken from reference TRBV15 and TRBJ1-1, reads DAMVIQNPRYQVTQFGKPVTLSCSQTLNHNVMYWYQQKSSQAPKLLFHYYDKDFNNEADTPDNFQSRRPNTSFCFLDIRSPGLGDTAMYLCATSTRTGIGTEAFFGQGTRLTVV.

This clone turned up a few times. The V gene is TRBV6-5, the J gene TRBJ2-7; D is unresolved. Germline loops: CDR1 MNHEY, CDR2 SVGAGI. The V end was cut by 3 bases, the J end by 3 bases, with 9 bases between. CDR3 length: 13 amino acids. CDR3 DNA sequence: TGTGCCAGCAGTTATACAGCTCACTACGAGCAGTACTTC. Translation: CASSYTAHYEQYF.

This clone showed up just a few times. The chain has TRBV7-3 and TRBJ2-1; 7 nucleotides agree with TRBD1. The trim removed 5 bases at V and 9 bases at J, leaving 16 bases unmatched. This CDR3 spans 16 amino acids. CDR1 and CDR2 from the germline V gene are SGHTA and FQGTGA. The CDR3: CASSPNTGQRPGEQFF. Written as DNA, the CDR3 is TGTGCCAGCAGCCCCAATACGGGACAGCGACCTGGTGAGCAGTTCTTC.

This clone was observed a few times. CDR3 in amino acids: CASSWTGYGDTEAFF. CDR3 nucleotides: TGTGCCAGCAGCTGGACAGGGTATGGGGACACTGAAGCTTTCTTT. The chain has TRBV5-4 and TRBJ1-1; 8 bases agree with TRBD1. Per the germline V gene, CDR1 is SGHNT and CDR2 is YYREEE (reference sequence). V lost 3 bases to trimming and J lost 3 bases; unmatched junction nucleotides: 7. The CDR3 contains 15 residues. The variable domain in full, with the rest retrieved from reference TRBV5-4 and TRBJ1-1, is ETGVTQSPTHLIKTRGQQVTLRCSSQSGHNTVSWYQQALGQGPQFIFQYYREEENGRGNFPPRFSGLQFPNYSSELNVNALELDDSALYLCASSWTGYGDTEAFFGQGTRLTVV.

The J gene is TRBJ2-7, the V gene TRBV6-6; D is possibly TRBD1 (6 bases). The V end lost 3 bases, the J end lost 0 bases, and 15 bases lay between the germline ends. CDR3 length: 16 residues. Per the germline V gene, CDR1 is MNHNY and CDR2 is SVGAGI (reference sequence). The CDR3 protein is CASSYGPGTTSYEQYF. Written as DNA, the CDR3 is TGTGCCAGCAGTTATGGTCCCGGGACAACCTCCTACGAGCAGTACTTC.

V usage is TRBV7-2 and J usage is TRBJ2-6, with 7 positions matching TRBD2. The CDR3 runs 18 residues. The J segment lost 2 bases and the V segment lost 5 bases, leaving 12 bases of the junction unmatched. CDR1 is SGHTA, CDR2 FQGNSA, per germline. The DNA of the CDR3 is TGTGCCAGCAGCCCCGTTCTGGCGGGAGCTACTGGGGCCAACGTCCTGACTTTC. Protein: CASSPVLAGATGANVLTF.